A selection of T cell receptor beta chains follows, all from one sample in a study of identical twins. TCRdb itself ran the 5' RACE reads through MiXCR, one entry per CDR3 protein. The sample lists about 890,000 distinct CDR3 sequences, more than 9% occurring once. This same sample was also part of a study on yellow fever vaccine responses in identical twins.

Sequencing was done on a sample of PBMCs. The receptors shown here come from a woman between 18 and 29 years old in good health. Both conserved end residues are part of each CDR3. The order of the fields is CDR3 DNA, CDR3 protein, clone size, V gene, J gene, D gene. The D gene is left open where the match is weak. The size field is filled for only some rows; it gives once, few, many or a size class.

CDR3 DNA: TGTGCCAGCAGCAAGCGGGACATCTATGAAGCTTTCTTT
CDR3 protein: CASSKRDIYEAFF
clone size: many
V gene: TRBV7-9
J gene: TRBJ1-1
D gene: .

CDR3 DNA: TGTGCCAGCAGCCCGAACACCGGGGAGCTGTTTTTT
CDR3 protein: CASSPNTGELFF
clone size: many
V gene: TRBV5-1
J gene: TRBJ2-2
D gene: .

CDR3 DNA: TGCGCCAGCAGCTTGGTGGTAGCAGGAGGTGAGCAGTTCTTC
CDR3 protein: CASSLVVAGGEQFF
clone size: few
V gene: TRBV5-1
J gene: TRBJ2-1
D gene: .

CDR3 DNA: TGTGCCAGCAGCTTGGATCGGGACAGGGTCGGTAATCAGCCCCAGCATTTT
CDR3 protein: CASSLDRDRVGNQPQHF
clone size: .
V gene: TRBV5-4
J gene: TRBJ1-5
D gene: TRBD1

CDR3 DNA: TGTGCCAGCAGTTTAGACGAGGGGCGTGAAAAACTGTTTTTT
CDR3 protein: CASSLDEGREKLFF
clone size: .
V gene: TRBV12-3/TRBV12-4
J gene: TRBJ1-4
D gene: .

CDR3 DNA: TGCGCCAGCAGCTTGGCATCGGCTAGCGGGGGGTTATACAATGAGCAGTTCTTC
CDR3 protein: CASSLASASGGLYNEQFF
clone size: many
V gene: TRBV5-1
J gene: TRBJ2-1
D gene: TRBD2

CDR3 DNA: TGTGCCAGCAGTTTCCACGGGGTTATTGAAGCTTTCTTT
CDR3 protein: CASSFHGVIEAFF
clone size: many
V gene: TRBV28
J gene: TRBJ1-1
D gene: .

CDR3 DNA: TGTGCCAGCAGTTTAACGGATGGTGGCCAGTACTTC
CDR3 protein: CASSLTDGGQYF
clone size: few
V gene: TRBV12-3/TRBV12-4
J gene: TRBJ2-5
D gene: .

CDR3 DNA: TGTGCCACCGAACCCGGGGGCACCTACGAGCAGTACTTC
CDR3 protein: CATEPGGTYEQYF
clone size: few
V gene: TRBV10-3
J gene: TRBJ2-7
D gene: .

CDR3 DNA: TGTGCCAGCACCCAGGGGAGTGGGAAGACCCAGTACTTC
CDR3 protein: CASTQGSGKTQYF
clone size: .
V gene: TRBV27
J gene: TRBJ2-5
D gene: .

CDR3 DNA: TGTGCCAGCAGTCAATGGACAGGAGGGCACGAGCAGTACTTC
CDR3 protein: CASSQWTGGHEQYF
clone size: many
V gene: TRBV6-1
J gene: TRBJ2-7
D gene: .

CDR3 DNA: TGTGCCAGCAGGCAGGGGGCGGGAGGAGAGACCCAGTACTTC
CDR3 protein: CASRQGAGGETQYF
clone size: .
V gene: TRBV12-3/TRBV12-4
J gene: TRBJ2-5
D gene: .

CDR3 DNA: TGTGCCAGCAGCTTAGCGGGTAGGACACCGTACACCGGGGAGCTGTTTTTT
CDR3 protein: CASSLAGRTPYTGELFF
clone size: few
V gene: TRBV7-9
J gene: TRBJ2-2
D gene: .

CDR3 DNA: TGTGCCAGCAGTTTAAGAGGGTTAGGAGGCTACACCTTC
CDR3 protein: CASSLRGLGGYTF
clone size: many
V gene: TRBV12-3/TRBV12-4
J gene: TRBJ1-2
D gene: .

CDR3 DNA: TGCGCCAGCAGCTATGGACAGATCAATGAGCAGTTCTTC
CDR3 protein: CASSYGQINEQFF
clone size: few
V gene: TRBV5-1
J gene: TRBJ2-1
D gene: .

CDR3 DNA: TGTGCCACCAGTGATTTCCCGGACAGGGGAGACTCCTACAATGAGCAGTTCTTC
CDR3 protein: CATSDFPDRGDSYNEQFF
clone size: many
V gene: TRBV24-1
J gene: TRBJ2-1
D gene: TRBD1

CDR3 DNA: TGTGCCAGCAGCTCGCAAACCGGGACTAGCGGGGATTTCTTC
CDR3 protein: CASSSQTGTSGDFF
clone size: .
V gene: TRBV7-9
J gene: TRBJ2-1
D gene: TRBD2

CDR3 DNA: TGTGCCAGCAGGGGGGGGGTTGGGACAACCTACGAGCAGTACTTC
CDR3 protein: CASRGGVGTTYEQYF
clone size: .
V gene: TRBV28
J gene: TRBJ2-7
D gene: .

CDR3 DNA: TGTGCCAGCAGACTAGGGTTCACCGGGGAGCTGTTTTTT
CDR3 protein: CASRLGFTGELFF
clone size: few
V gene: TRBV28
J gene: TRBJ2-2
D gene: .

CDR3 DNA: TGTGCCAGCAGTTTACAGGGGCGAATCTACAATGAGCAGTTCTTC
CDR3 protein: CASSLQGRIYNEQFF
clone size: few
V gene: TRBV12-3/TRBV12-4
J gene: TRBJ2-1
D gene: .

CDR3 DNA: TGTGCCAGCAGGGGACAGCATAATTCACCCCTCCACTTT
CDR3 protein: CASRGQHNSPLHF
clone size: many
V gene: TRBV12-3/TRBV12-4
J gene: TRBJ1-6
D gene: TRBD1